The clone carrying this TCR beta chain was observed a handful of times. Its antigen is still unknown. Blood was sampled at initial diagnosis of hyperthyroidism, prior to onset of any ophthalmopathy symptoms. These data originate in a study of T cells in Graves' hyperthyroidism and ophthalmopathy. Study results and caveats: Ophthalmopathy onset followed model prediction by a median about 6.5 months. Using 13 V-J features, a model discriminated ophthalmopathy from stable hyperthyroidism. Expanded thyroid clonotypes (above 0.001) were mostly also found in blood.

The CDR3 sequence is 19 residues long. Trimming pared 5 bases from V and 0 bases from J, leaving 23 bases between. Looked up from germline, CDR1 is MNHEY and CDR2 is SMNVEV (reference sequence). Amplification yielded TCR beta CDR3 regions, with RNA transcripts as the source. HTBI primers were the set used in a first-round RT-PCR of the TCR CDR3. TCRdb reprocessed the multiplex PCR reads with MiXCR, giving one entry per CDR3 protein. The repertoire has 650,000 to 850,000 distinct CDR3 sequences, approximately 18% of them found once; the top ten carry roughly 17%. This TCR was recovered from a woman between 45 and 65 years old with Graves' hyperthyroidism that later progressed to Graves' ophthalmopathy. The chain uses TRBV27 and TRBJ1-3; TRBD1 is a possible D gene (6 bases). The sequencing input was blood. The CDR3 sequence: CASSRTPLGTISSGNTIYF. The CDR3 DNA follows: TGTGCCAGCAGTCGAACTCCGTTAGGGACAATTAGCTCTGGAAACACCATATATTTT.